This TCR beta chain was obtained from a study of glioma-infiltrating T cells after dendritic cell vaccination. The CDR3 sequence is 13 residues long. Deletions cut 5 bases from V and 6 bases from J, with 11 bases between. The V gene's germline CDR1 is MNHEY and CDR2 SVGAGI. Selection required adequate fresh-frozen tumor tissue plus more than two years' survival data. Study observations and caveats: Estimated pretreatment TIL content predicted outcome after dendritic cell vaccination.

Up to 2 ug genomic DNA was used for TCRB CDR3 amplification. Profiled with immunoSEQ multiplex PCR; TCRdb holds only in-frame clones, not every one. Counted here are fewer than 100,000 clones, around 86% occurring once; the ten biggest clones make up approximately 14%. The table lists this clone with a count of one. Antigen: not known. This specimen consisted of blood, obtained before dendritic cell vaccination. This clonotype was obtained from a human donor with glioblastoma. The gene calls are TRBV6-5 and TRBJ2-1; D is uncertain. The CDR3 is CASSRHSGNEQFF. CDR3 nucleotides: TGTGCCAGCAGTCGCCATTCCGGCAATGAGCAGTTCTTC.